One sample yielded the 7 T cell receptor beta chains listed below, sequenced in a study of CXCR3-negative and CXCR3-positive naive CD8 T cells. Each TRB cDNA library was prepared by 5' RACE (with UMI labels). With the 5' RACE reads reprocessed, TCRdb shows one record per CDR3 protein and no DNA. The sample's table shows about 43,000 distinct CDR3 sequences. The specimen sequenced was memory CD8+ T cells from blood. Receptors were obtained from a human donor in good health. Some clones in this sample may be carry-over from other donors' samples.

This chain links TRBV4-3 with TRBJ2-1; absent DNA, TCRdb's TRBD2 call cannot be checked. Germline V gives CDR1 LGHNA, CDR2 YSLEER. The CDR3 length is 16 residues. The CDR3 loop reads CASSQNPSGGAGEQFF.

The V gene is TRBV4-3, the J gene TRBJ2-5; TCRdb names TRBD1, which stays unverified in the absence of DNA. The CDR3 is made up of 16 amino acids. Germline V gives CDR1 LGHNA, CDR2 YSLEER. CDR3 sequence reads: CASSQDGRGLPETQYF.

This CDR3 is CASSSVRGSGDEQFF. The genes are TRBV11-2 and TRBJ2-1; as DNA is missing, the TRBD2 call by TCRdb cannot be tested. Germline V lookup: CDR1 SGHAT, CDR2 FQNNGV. The CDR3 runs 15 residues.

This chain's CDR3 is CAINRPGGGDTGELFF. The V and J genes are TRBV10-3 and TRBJ2-2; TCRdb's D gene call, TRBD2, goes unchecked for lack of DNA. The CDR3 extends over 16 amino acids. The germline CDR1 and CDR2 sequences are ENHRY and SYGVKD.

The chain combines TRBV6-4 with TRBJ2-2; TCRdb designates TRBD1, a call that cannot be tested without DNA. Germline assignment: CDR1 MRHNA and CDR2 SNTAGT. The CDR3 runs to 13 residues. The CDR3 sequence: CASGEGDTGELFF.

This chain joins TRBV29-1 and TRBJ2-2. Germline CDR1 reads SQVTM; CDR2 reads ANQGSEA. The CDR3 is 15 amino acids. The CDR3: CSAEDWYTNTGELFF.

The CDR3 region is CASSHDTYNEQFF. The V gene is TRBV12-3 or TRBV12-4, the J gene TRBJ2-1. The CDR3 loop spans 13 amino acids.